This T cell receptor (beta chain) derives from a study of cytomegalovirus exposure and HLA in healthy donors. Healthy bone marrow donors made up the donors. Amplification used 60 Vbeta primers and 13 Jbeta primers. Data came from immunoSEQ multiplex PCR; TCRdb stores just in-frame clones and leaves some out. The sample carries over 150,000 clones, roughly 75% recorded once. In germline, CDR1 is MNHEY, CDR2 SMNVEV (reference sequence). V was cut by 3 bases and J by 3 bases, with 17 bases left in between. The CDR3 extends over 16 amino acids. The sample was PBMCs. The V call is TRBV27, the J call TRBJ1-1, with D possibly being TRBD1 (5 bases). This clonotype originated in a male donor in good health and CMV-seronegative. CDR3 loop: CASSLSQAFSDTEAFF. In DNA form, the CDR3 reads TGTGCCAGCAGTTTGTCACAGGCCTTCTCTGACACTGAAGCTTTCTTT.